The 17 T cell receptor beta chains reported below all come from one sample, sequenced in a study of blood T cell repertoires in COVID-19. Assay used: immunoSEQ multiplex PCR; TCRdb lists only in-frame clones, some missing. The sample has about 290,000 clones, around 90% seen once; the top ten hold approximately 0.85%. Specimen: peripheral blood. Receptors were obtained from a middle-aged woman who had recovered from COVID-19.

This chain connects TRBV9 to TRBJ1-5; D perhaps matches TRBD1 (6 bases). Trimming removed 3 bases from V and 4 bases from J, with 14 bases in between. The CDR3 is made up of 15 amino acids. Germline V gene lookup returns CDR1 SGDLS and CDR2 YYNGEE. This CDR3 is CASSAEGHDNQPQHF. The DNA of the CDR3 is TGTGCCAGCAGCGCCGAGGGACACGATAATCAGCCCCAGCATTTT.

The chain carries TRBV30 and TRBJ1-5, with 10 bases identical to TRBD1. CDR1 and CDR2 from the germline V gene are GTSNPN and SVGIG (reference sequence). Trimming removed 0 bases from V and 1 base from J; junction bases left unmatched: 6. The length of the CDR3 is 17 residues. This CDR3 is CAWSVRTGGLSNQPQHF. The CDR3 DNA is TGTGCCTGGAGTGTACGGACAGGGGGACTAAGCAATCAGCCCCAGCATTTT.

This clone was seen only once. This chain connects TRBV19 to TRBJ2-1, with 10 bases lining up with TRBD2. This CDR3 region has 12 residues. The V segment lost 8 bases and the J segment 10 bases; nucleotides outside the gene matches: 5. From germline, CDR1 is LNHDA and CDR2 SQIVND (reference sequence). The CDR3 nucleotides are TGTGCCAGTCGCGGACTAGCGGACGAGCAGTTCTTC. Protein sequence: CASRGLADEQFF.

J is TRBJ2-2 and V is TRBV2; TRBD1 matches 10 bases. Trimming took 7 bases from V and 9 from J; bases not matched to a gene: 17. Germline loops: CDR1 SNHLY, CDR2 FYNNEI. The CDR3 is made up of 17 amino acids. CDR3 protein: CASIWYPRTGGSWELFF. The DNA of the CDR3 is TGTGCCAGCATCTGGTACCCCAGGACAGGGGGATCGTGGGAGCTGTTTTTT.

The chain couples TRBV30 to TRBJ1-4; 7 nucleotides match TRBD1. Germline V CDR1 and CDR2: GTSNPN, SVGIG (reference sequence). J lost 8 bases, V lost 2 bases, and 5 bases had no gene match. The CDR3 sequence is 13 residues long. Written as DNA, the CDR3 is TGTGCCTGGAGTCGGGACAGAGCCGAAAAACTGTTTTTT. Encoded protein: CAWSRDRAEKLFF.

The V gene is TRBV11-2, the J gene TRBJ2-2, with TRBD2 as a possible D gene (7 bases). V lost 4 bases, J lost 5 bases, and 17 bases lay in between. CDR1 and CDR2 from the germline V gene are SGHAT and FQNNGV. The CDR3 contains 16 residues. Here the CDR3 DNA reads TGTGCCAGCAGCTCCCTGGGGGGGCGAACAACCGGGGAGCTGTTTTTT. This gives the protein CASSSLGGRTTGELFF.

About this clone: One junction end does not reproduce the germline sequence, and a read error may be involved. The chain has TRBV2 and TRBJ2-7; 7 positions agree with TRBD2. The V gene's germline CDR1 is SNHLY and CDR2 FYNNEI. This CDR3 region has 12 residues. The CDR3 protein is CASREDGDYAHF. For the CDR3, the DNA is TGTGCCAGCAGGGAGGATGGGGACTACGCCCACTTC.

Details on this clone: One end of the junction fails to match germline, which may point to a read error. The V gene is TRBV6-2 or TRBV6-3, the J gene TRBJ2-7; D might be TRBD1 (5 bases). CDR3 length: 12 residues. Germline-derived CDR1 and CDR2 are MNHEY and SVGEGT. The CDR3 region is CASSYSGRAPNF. CDR3 coding DNA: TGTGCCAGCAGTTACTCCGGCAGGGCCCCAAACTTC.

The chain is built from TRBV9 and TRBJ2-7; D is possibly TRBD2 (5 bases). V shed 0 bases and J shed 0 bases, with 10 bases lying between them. Germline V gene data show CDR1 as SGDLS and CDR2 as YYNGEE. This CDR3 comprises 15 residues. CDR3 bases: TGTGCCAGCAGCGTAGAAGCGGAAGCCTCCTACGAGCAGTACTTC. Amino acids: CASSVEAEASYEQYF.

This clone was observed a handful of times. V usage is TRBV6-5 and J usage is TRBJ2-1; 8 positions match TRBD2. This CDR3 is 15 amino acids long. V gave up 4 bases and J gave up 0 bases; unmatched junction bases: 2. Germline V gene lookup returns CDR1 MNHEY and CDR2 SVGAGI. The CDR3: CASSFSGDSYNEQFF. DNA for the CDR3: TGTGCCAGCAGTTTTAGCGGGGACTCCTACAATGAGCAGTTCTTC.

The rearrangement links TRBV5-4 to TRBJ2-2, with D possibly matching TRBD1 (6 bases). Per the germline V gene, CDR1 is SGHNT and CDR2 is YYREEE (reference sequence). The ends were cut back, 5 bases at V and 7 bases at J, with 9 bases in the middle. The CDR3 consists of 12 residues. This CDR3 reads CASRRQDGELFF. The CDR3 DNA reads as TGTGCCAGCAGGAGACAGGACGGGGAGCTGTTTTTT.

This chain connects TRBV13 to TRBJ1-4; TRBD1 matches 7 bases. V lost 5 bases to trimming and J lost 7 bases; unmatched junction nucleotides: 13. This CDR3 has 16 residues. Germline values: CDR1 PRHDT, CDR2 FYEKMQ (reference sequence). For the CDR3, the DNA is TGTGCCAGCAGCCCTCCGGGAGAGGGGGCGGGTGAAAAACTGTTTTTT. It encodes CASSPPGEGAGEKLFF. The entire variable domain, with the rest obtained from reference TRBV13 and TRBJ1-4, is as follows: AAGVIQSPRHLIKEKRETATLKCYPIPRHDTVYWYQQGPGQDPQFLISFYEKMQSDKGSIPDRFSAQQFSDYHSELNMSSLELGDSALYFCASSPPGEGAGEKLFFGSGTQLSVL.

As concerns this clone: Other DNA sequences from this sample encode an identical CDR3 as well. The chain joins TRBV24-1 to TRBJ2-5; TRBD1 matches at 7 bases. V lost 1 base, J lost 2 bases, and 6 bases stayed unmatched. CDR1 KGHDR and CDR2 SFDVKD come from the germline V gene. The CDR3 spans 16 residues. The CDR3 sequence: CATSDFGTGVQETQYF. CDR3 nucleotide sequence: TGTGCCACCAGTGATTTTGGCACAGGGGTACAAGAGACCCAGTACTTC.

The V and J genes are TRBV7-9 and TRBJ1-1; D remains ambiguous. Trimming shortened V by 5 bases and J by 1 base, and 14 bases separated the two germline ends. CDR1 SEHNR and CDR2 FQNEAQ come from the germline V gene (reference sequence). CDR3 size: 15 residues. CDR3 sequence (DNA): TGTGCCAGCAGCCCAACTAGGGCCCGGAACACTGAAGCTTTCTTT. This translates into CASSPTRARNTEAFF.

V and J are TRBV14 and TRBJ2-5, with 10 bases identical to TRBD1. This CDR3 comprises 16 residues. Looked up from germline, CDR1 is SGHDN and CDR2 is FVKESK. The ends lost 0 bases at V and 3 bases at J; junction bases unmatched: 4. CDR3 region: CASSQDRDRGKETQYF. The CDR3 DNA reads TGTGCCAGCAGCCAAGACCGGGACAGGGGAAAAGAGACCCAGTACTTC.

As regards this clone: Other nucleotide sequences from this sample produce the same CDR3. This chain uses TRBV19 with TRBJ1-6, with D uncertain. CDR1 and CDR2 (germline): LNHDA, SQIVND (reference sequence). V was clipped by 3 bases and J by 7 bases, with 4 bases between them. This CDR3 is built from 12 residues. CDR3: CASSIGNSPLHF. The CDR3 DNA sequence: TGTGCCAGTAGTATTGGCAATTCACCCCTCCACTTT.

A single count supports this clone. The rearrangement joins TRBV2 to TRBJ2-1, with 7 bases that match TRBD2. The CDR3 is made up of 13 amino acids. Germline V gives CDR1 SNHLY, CDR2 FYNNEI. J was trimmed by 4 bases and V by 7 bases; bases with no gene match: 4. CDR3 nucleotide sequence: TGTGCCAGCACGGAGCGGGAATACAATGAGCAGTTCTTC. Translation gives CASTEREYNEQFF.